This T cell receptor beta chain was sequenced during a study of T cells in Graves' hyperthyroidism and ophthalmopathy (dated by TCRdb to about 2019). As for the study more broadly: Peripheral blood samples were taken at initial diagnosis, before any treatment was given. To identify distinguishing TCR V-J signatures, a discovery cohort of around 100 patients was used, comprising 40 to 45 with Graves' ophthalmopathy and 57 with stable Graves' hyperthyroidism. Prospective prediction of ophthalmopathy was tested in an independent validation cohort consisting of 18 hyperthyroidism patients and some 15 patients who later progressed to ophthalmopathy. The 100 discovery patients were randomly split 7:3 into training and test sets. Thyroid tissue and blood T-cell repertoires from more than 5 Graves' hyperthyroidism patients were also compared in the study. After blood sampling, hyperthyroidism patients were treated with methimazole at a starting dose of 30 mg daily, and ophthalmopathy patients were treated with high-dose intravenous methylprednisolone. TCR Vbeta CDR3 sequencing of 135 peripheral blood samples (43 ophthalmopathy, 75 hyperthyroidism and approximately 17 progressor patients) is reported in the paper. The research as a whole found: In validation, progression to ophthalmopathy was predicted by the model with more than 65% sensitivity and roughly 72% specificity, a median of roughly 6.4 months before onset. Most expanded thyroid clonotypes (frequency above 0.001) were also detected in blood, a finding suggesting that blood repertoires may reflect thyroid immune responses. A model built on a 13 V-J signature distinguished ophthalmopathy from stable hyperthyroidism, reaching roughly 88% sensitivity and around 81% specificity in cross-validation and 80%/75% in testing. Sample size was not statistically predetermined, and blinding of investigators to group allocation was not performed.

Counted from cysteine to phenylalanine, this CDR3 has 15 amino acids. CDR3 DNA only is kept here, 45 bases in frame from base 1. The germline V gene (reference sequence) yields DFQATT for CDR1 and SNEGSKA for CDR2. V is pared back by 1 base and J by 0 bases, with 7 bases lying between the germline termini. TCR beta CDR3 regions were amplified from RNA transcripts. The TCR CDR3 was subjected to a first round of RT-PCR using the HTBI primer set and the Qiagen OneStep RT-PCR kit. Libraries were constructed in a second round of multiplex PCR, after which size selection and purification were carried out. The libraries were sequenced on an Illumina HiSeq2000 using paired-end 100 bp reads. The paper's processing steps were these. Raw data were processed with SOAPnuke, discarding reads with adapters, uncalled bases, mean Phred below 15, or no exact constant-primer or identifier match. High-quality paired reads were merged with COPE v1.2.5, and unique nucleotide sequences were defined as clonotypes. MiTCR v1.1 was used to align the clonotypes against IMGT TRBV, TRBD and TRBJ reference segments. Analysis was restricted to V-J combinations with a frequency above 0.0001, which covered about 99% of repertoires. The TCS score was defined as F50 (clonal expansion) divided by E x V (chaos), with BLOSUM62-based TCRdist calculated between CDR3 peptides within each V-J. Welch's t-statistics and random forest reduced fewer than 550 V-J features to 13, which were used in a naive Bayes classifier (R e1071). Through fastp at Q25 and MiXCR, TCRdb rebuilt clones from the public reads, retaining in-frame beta chains. Rows are unified per CDR3 protein, each entry keeping the most common DNA and genes. The V and J calls follow TCRdb's processing rather than the paper's. The sample table contains about 640,000 distinct CDR3 sequences; only one count was recorded for around 20% of them. 34% of the sample belongs to the ten largest clones.

Ophthalmopathy patients had moderately to severely active disease, Clinical Activity Score of at least 3, NOSPECS grade of at least 4, and duration under 3 months. The study excluded patients with uncontrolled infections, other autoimmune diseases, pregnancy or lactation. Clinical symptoms, serum thyroxine and TRAb, thyroid ultrasound, and orbital computed tomography formed the basis for the diagnoses. PBMCs were separated from about 10 ml of fresh peripheral blood using Ficoll-Paque density gradient centrifugation. Total RNA was extracted with Trizol reagent, and quality was checked on an Agilent 2100 Bioanalyzer. This clonotype occurred many times. It lacks a known antigen. No base quality values were provided; no much bigger clone lies one nucleotide off.

This receptor was taken from a man aged 25-45 years with Graves' ophthalmopathy. The source material was blood. Rearrangement joined TRBV20-1 to TRBJ1-6; TRBD1 is a possible D gene, resting on 5 matching bases. Here the CDR3 is given as CSARVGTSYNSPLHF. The sequenced DNA: TGCAGTGCTAGAGTAGGGACCTCCTATAATTCACCCCTCCACTTT.